A single sample gave rise to the 8 T cell receptor beta chains below, sequenced in a study of blood T cell repertoires in COVID-19 (dated by TCRdb to 2019 to 2021). Preparation of the library involved the immunoSEQ multiplex PCR assay. TCRdb's version of the immuneACCESS table is confined to in-frame rearrangements and falls short of the full clone set. An unresolved V gene accounts for under half of the shortfall where checked; the remainder is of unknown origin. Counted in this sample were about 310,000 clones; around nine tenths of them appeared once. Together, the top ten hold over 1% of the sample. The sample taken for sequencing was peripheral blood. The receptors here all came from a man between 65 and 79 years old with acute or convalescent COVID-19.

The V and J genes are TRBV4-1 and TRBJ2-6; D gene uncertain. The germline CDR1 and CDR2 sequences are MGHRA and YSYEKL. The CDR3 extends over 17 amino acids. The germline V and J ends were trimmed by 0 bases and 0 bases, with 9 bases remaining between them. The CDR3 sequence is CASSQERSGSGANVLTF. The CDR3 DNA follows: TGCGCCAGCAGCCAAGAGAGATCCGGCTCTGGGGCCAACGTCCTGACTTTC.

For the CDR3, the DNA is TGTGCCAGCACTAGTGGACTAGCTGGCGGGGAGCTGTTTTTT. It encodes CASTSGLAGGELFF. The rearrangement links TRBV2 to TRBJ2-2, with TRBD2 identical over 8 bases. The germline V gene encodes CDR1 SNHLY and CDR2 FYNNEI. V shed 7 bases and J 7 bases; nucleotides not matched to a gene: 8. CDR3 length: 14 amino acids. Drawing the rest from reference TRBV2 and TRBJ2-2, the complete variable domain is EPEVTQTPSHQVTQMGQEVILRCVPISNHLYFYWYRQILGQKVEFLVSFYNNEISEKSEIFDDQFSVERPDGSNFTLKIRSTKLEDSAMYFCASTSGLAGGELFFGEGSRLTVL.

The rearrangement joins TRBV28 to TRBJ1-2, with D possibly matching TRBD1 (5 bases). Germline lookup yields CDR1 MDHEN and CDR2 SYDVKM. The germline V and J ends were trimmed by 4 bases and 3 bases, with 15 bases remaining between them. The CDR3 has 15 residues. The CDR3 here is CASSYPTGRDYGYTF. CDR3 sequence (DNA): TGTGCCAGCAGTTACCCTACAGGCAGAGACTATGGCTACACCTTC.

This clone is a singleton in its sample. V and J are TRBV9 and TRBJ2-3; TRBD2 matches at 15 bases. The CDR3 totals 18 residues. In germline, CDR1 is SGDLS, CDR2 YYNGEE. J was trimmed by 2 bases and V by 0 bases; bases with no gene match: 4. CDR3 in amino acids: CASSVEGTSGRSTDTQYF. The CDR3 DNA sequence: TGTGCCAGCAGCGTAGAAGGGACTAGCGGGAGGTCCACAGATACGCAGTATTTT.

CDR3 residues: CASSQEGGTGVGQPQHF. The CDR3 bases are TGCGCCAGCAGCCAAGAAGGTGGGACAGGGGTTGGACAGCCCCAGCATTTT. The chain is built from TRBV4-1 and TRBJ1-5; 10 bases align to TRBD1. The V segment lost 0 bases and the J segment 7 bases; nucleotides outside the gene matches: 9. Germline V gives CDR1 MGHRA, CDR2 YSYEKL. The CDR3 is 17 amino acids.

The V call is TRBV9, the J call TRBJ2-7, with TRBD2 identical over 7 bases. The CDR3 extends over 15 amino acids. CDR1 is SGDLS, CDR2 YYNGEE, per germline. Germline trimming cut 4 bases from V and 0 bases from J; bases unmatched to any gene: 7. The CDR3, as DNA: TGTGCCAGCAGCAGTAGCGGGCATGCCTCCTACGAGCAGTACTTC. It is translated as CASSSSGHASYEQYF.

The chain carries TRBV27 and TRBJ1-2, with D perhaps matching TRBD1 (6 bases). This CDR3 comprises 16 residues. CDR1 and CDR2 (germline): MNHEY, SMNVEV (reference sequence). The ends were cut back, 0 bases at V and 7 bases at J, with 18 bases in the middle. CDR3 DNA: TGTGCCAGCAGTTTATCTAGCGGGGGCCTTTTTCTTGGCTACACCTTC. It translates to CASSLSSGGLFLGYTF.

The gene calls are TRBV29-1 and TRBJ2-2; 8 bases are a match to TRBD1. Per germline, CDR1 SQVTM and CDR2 ANQGSEA. This CDR3 spans 14 amino acids. Trimming cost V 7 bases and J 4 bases; bases outside gene matches: 8. The CDR3 is CSARPGGGTGELFF. The DNA for the CDR3 is TGCAGCGCACGCCCAGGGGGCGGCACCGGGGAGCTGTTTTTT.